What follows are 7 T cell receptor beta chains derived from one specimen sequenced in a study of blood T cell repertoires in COVID-19. Data came from immunoSEQ multiplex PCR; TCRdb stores just in-frame clones and leaves some out. The table records around 160,000 clones, approximately 91% of them present only once. The specimen was peripheral blood. Source of these receptors: a human donor in a cohort sampled during active COVID-19.

This chain connects TRBV5-1 to TRBJ2-2, with D perhaps matching TRBD1 (5 bases). This CDR3 contains 15 residues. Trimming pared 2 bases from V and 4 bases from J, leaving 12 bases between. The V gene's germline CDR1 is SGHRS and CDR2 YFSETQ. CDR3 nucleotide sequence: TGCGCCAGCAGCTTTAGCAGGGTGGGCACCGGGGAGCTGTTTTTT. Its protein is CASSFSRVGTGELFF.

This chain links TRBV15 with TRBJ1-1; TRBD1 matches at 8 bases. The germline gives CDR1 LNHNV, CDR2 YYDKDF (reference sequence). The CDR3 extends over 14 amino acids. V lost 6 bases, J lost 4 bases, and 7 bases stayed unmatched. The CDR3 protein is CATSLTDRATEAFF. In nucleotides, the CDR3 is TGTGCCACCAGTTTGACGGACAGGGCCACTGAAGCTTTCTTT. Full variable domain (outside the CDR3, taken from reference TRBV15 and TRBJ1-1): DAMVIQNPRYQVTQFGKPVTLSCSQTLNHNVMYWYQQKSSQAPKLLFHYYDKDFNNEADTPDNFQSRRPNTSFCFLDIRSPGLGDTAMYLCATSLTDRATEAFFGQGTRLTVV.

The chain employs TRBV5-4 and TRBJ2-7; D unclear. Germline CDR1 is SGHNT and CDR2 is YYREEE (reference sequence). This CDR3 contains 13 residues. Trimming stripped 4 bases from V and 1 base from J, with 9 bases between. The CDR3 sequence: CASSRGSSYEQYF. The CDR3 DNA reads as TGTGCCAGCAGCCGCGGATCTTCCTACGAGCAGTACTTC.

The V gene is TRBV10-1, the J gene TRBJ1-1, with 8 bases identical to TRBD1. The germline V gene encodes CDR1 WNHNN and CDR2 SYGVQD (reference sequence). The CDR3 has 13 amino acids. The V and J ends lost 6 bases and 4 bases, in that order; junction bases with no gene match: 4. The CDR3 sequence is CASRYQGATEAFF. The CDR3 DNA follows: TGCGCCAGCAGGTACCAGGGGGCCACTGAAGCTTTCTTT.

This sequence joins TRBV30 and TRBJ1-1; D unresolved. Germline V gives CDR1 GTSNPN, CDR2 SVGIG (reference sequence). V was cut by 3 bases and J by 1 base, with 6 bases left in between. The CDR3 has 12 residues. The CDR3, as DNA: TGTGCCTGGAGGCGGGGGAACACTGAAGCTTTCTTT. Amino acids: CAWRRGNTEAFF.

The V and J genes are TRBV6-5 and TRBJ2-7; 8 positions match TRBD1. CDR3 length: 13 amino acids. J lost 5 bases, V lost 6 bases, and 6 bases had no gene match. The V gene's germline CDR1 is MNHEY and CDR2 SVGAGI. The CDR3 loop reads CASSLDRGDEQYF. CDR3 nucleotide sequence: TGTGCCAGCAGCCTAGACAGGGGCGACGAGCAGTACTTC.

The chain recombines TRBV19 with TRBJ1-6; the D gene is possibly TRBD1 (5 bases). Looked up from germline, CDR1 is LNHDA and CDR2 is SQIVND (reference sequence). V lost 4 bases to trimming and J lost 9 bases, with 16 bases between them. The CDR3 totals 15 residues. The CDR3 DNA sequence: TGTGCCAGTAGTACCACCGGGACTTCGGGTTCACCCCTCCACTTT. It translates to CASSTTGTSGSPLHF.